This T cell receptor (beta chain) is from a study of vaccination and CD4 T cells after COVID-19 (dated by TCRdb to about 2022). About the full investigation: Convalescent patients had a positive SARS-CoV-2 result on nasal swab PCR, and of these patients, fewer than ten had mild disease and one had severe disease. Six males and four females were included in the convalescent cohort, with two Hispanic individuals, seven Caucasians, two Asians and one multiracial person represented. Participants received two doses of either the Pfizer-BioNTech BNT162b2 vaccine (n=8) or the Moderna mRNA-1273 vaccine (n=2). Post-COVID blood samples were collected from convalescent patients a median of around 100 days after diagnosis, with a range of roughly 30 to 170 days. Post-vaccine blood samples were obtained a median of around 67 days after the second vaccine dose, with a range of roughly 13 to 250 days. Three convalescent patients gave samples both early after vaccination (day 14) and late after vaccination (days 161 to 241). The cultures were stimulated with overlapping spike peptide pools from SARS-CoV-2 and from the common cold coronaviruses HCoV-NL63, HCoV-OC43 and HCoV-229E. Control cultures received a CEFX viral epitope pool as the positive control, an HIV-1 Nef peptide pool as the negative control, or no peptide. In roughly eleven COVID-19 convalescent patients and several infection-naive healthy vaccine recipients, the spike-specific CD4+ TCR repertoire before mRNA vaccination was compared with the repertoire after mRNA vaccination. Overall study results and their limits: The study included relatively few convalescent patients and did not analyze early timepoints after natural infection. Of the vaccine-specific clones in convalescent patients, 304 of 307, or nearly all, reacted only to SARS-CoV-2 spike and did not cross-react with common cold coronaviruses. In convalescent patients, a median roughly 87% of post-vaccine SARS-CoV-2-reactive clones were detected only after vaccination, and vaccine-specific priming was suggested by this finding. Although the median number of SARS-CoV-2-reactive clonotypes went up from some 23 after infection to 38 after vaccination, the increase was not significant.

Read against the paper, the sample's time point label means: late sampling 161 to 241 days after vaccination in three convalescent patients. The sample's treatment or condition, from its label and the paper: roughly nine-day PBMC culture with coronavirus spike peptide pools or control peptides (ViraFEST assay). The ViraFEST assay, used in the study, expanded antigen-specific T cells with peptide pools and then identified the expanded clonotypes through TCR sequencing. The convalescent patients' positive SARS-CoV-2 PCR tests fell between March and December 2020, which was before the Alpha, Beta and Delta variants emerged in the United States. PBMCs were cultured at 1.5 million to 2 million per well in IMDM supplemented with roughly 5% human AB serum and about 9.6 IU/ml IL-2, with approximately 9.2 ug/ml peptide pools added. Half of the culture medium was replaced with fresh IL-2-containing medium on days 3 and 7. Once the cells had been in culture for 10 days, the EasySep CD4+ T cell isolation kit was used to isolate CD4+ T cells by negative selection. PBMCs were separated from whole blood using Ficoll-Paque Plus gradient centrifugation and then either used fresh or cryopreserved at -140C. Triplicate wells were generally used for each culture condition.

Library creation used PCR. DNA from cultured CD4+ T cells was subjected to TCR sequencing with the Oncomine TCR Beta short-read assay at the Johns Hopkins FTIC core. Genomic DNA was extracted from the cultured CD4+ T cells with the QIAamp micro DNA kit. Oncomine TCR Beta libraries from cultured CD4+ T cells were pooled using unique dual indexes and sequenced on an Illumina iSeq 100. The paper's data handling went like this. Non-productive sequences were removed, and CDR3s that did not start with C, did not end with F or W, or were shorter than 7 amino acids were discarded. The MANAFEST web application was used to identify antigen-specific clonotypes by comparing peptide-stimulated wells against reference wells and other culture wells. For a clone to be called positive, the clone needed an FDR below 0.05, an odds ratio above 5, and a productive frequency above 0.1% in at least two of three replicate wells. A clonotype was classed as cross-reactive if the clonotype showed significant expansion both in SARS-CoV-2 spike wells and in at least one common cold coronavirus spike condition. Levenshtein distances (stringdist) and unrooted phylogenetic trees (ape) in R version 3.6.1 were used to assess CDR3 homology. The public reads were run again by TCRdb, first through fastp at Q25 and then through MiXCR, and only productive beta chains were kept. A single entry per CDR3 protein holds the most common genes and DNA from its merged rows. TCRdb's processing, not the authors', yielded these V and J calls. The sample data list about 22,000 distinct CDR3 sequences, and 30% to 45% of these were observed just once. The ten largest clonotypes hold around 8.6% of the sample.

V loses 6 bases of germline sequence and J loses 4 bases, and the interval between the two ends is 22 bases. In the germline V gene (reference sequence), CDR1 corresponds to DFQATT and CDR2 to SNEGSKA. The CDR3 holds 15 amino acids from the cysteine to the phenylalanine. This entry keeps only the CDR3 DNA: 45 bases, framed from base 1. The sample holds a few counts of this clonotype. Its recognized antigen is unknown. Per-base quality was not reported, and no clone a single base away is much larger than it. This sequence was found in a human donor who had recovered from COVID-19. Here the sequenced sample was CD4+ T cells from blood, cultured in vitro, taken about 7 months after SARS-CoV-2 vaccination. The chain uses TRBV20-1 and TRBJ2-7; matching of 5 bases hints at TRBD1 as the D gene. The sequence in DNA is TGCAGTGCGGTAGGGGCTAAGCCCTTATATTACGAGCAGTACTTC. The encoded protein is CSAVGAKPLYYEQYF.